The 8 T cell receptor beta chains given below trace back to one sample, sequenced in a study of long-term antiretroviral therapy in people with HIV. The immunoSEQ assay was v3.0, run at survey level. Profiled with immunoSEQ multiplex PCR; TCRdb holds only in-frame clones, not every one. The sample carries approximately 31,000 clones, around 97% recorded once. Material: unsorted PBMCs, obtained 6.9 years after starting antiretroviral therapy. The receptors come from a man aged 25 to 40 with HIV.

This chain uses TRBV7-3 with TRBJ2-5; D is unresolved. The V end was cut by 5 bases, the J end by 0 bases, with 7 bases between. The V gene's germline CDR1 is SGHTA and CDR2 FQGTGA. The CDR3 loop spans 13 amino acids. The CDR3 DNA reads TGTGCCAGCAGCCCCGAGGACCAAGAGACCCAGTACTTC. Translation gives CASSPEDQETQYF.

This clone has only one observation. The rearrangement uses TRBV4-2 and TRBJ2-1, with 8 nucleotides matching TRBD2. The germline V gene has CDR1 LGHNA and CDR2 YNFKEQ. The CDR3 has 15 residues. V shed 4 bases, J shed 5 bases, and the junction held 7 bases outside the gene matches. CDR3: CASSPSGGGDNEQFF. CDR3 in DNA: TGTGCCAGCAGCCCCAGCGGGGGTGGGGACAATGAGCAGTTCTTC.

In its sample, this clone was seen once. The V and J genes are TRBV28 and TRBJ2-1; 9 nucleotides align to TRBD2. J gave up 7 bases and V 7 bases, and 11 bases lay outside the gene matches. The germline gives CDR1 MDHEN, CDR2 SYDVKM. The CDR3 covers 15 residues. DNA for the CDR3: TGTGCCAGCAACACGGGTAGCGGGAGTGGAAATGAGCAGTTCTTC. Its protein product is CASNTGSGSGNEQFF.

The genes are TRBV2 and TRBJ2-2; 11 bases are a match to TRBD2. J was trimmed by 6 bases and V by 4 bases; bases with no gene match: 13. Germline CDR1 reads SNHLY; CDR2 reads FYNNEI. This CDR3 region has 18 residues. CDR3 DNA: TGTGCCAGCAGTGGGCTTAGCGGGAGGGCCTTATACCCCGGGGAGCTGTTTTTT. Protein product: CASSGLSGRALYPGELFF.

The CDR3 loop is CASSEAWRDPDPYEQYF. DNA of the CDR3: TGTGCCAGCAGTGAAGCATGGAGGGATCCCGACCCCTACGAGCAGTACTTC. The rearrangement joins TRBV6-1 to TRBJ2-7; D might be TRBD2 (6 bases). Germline CDR1 reads MNHNS; CDR2 reads SASEGT. The CDR3 loop spans 17 amino acids. V was clipped by 0 bases and J by 2 bases, with 17 bases between them.

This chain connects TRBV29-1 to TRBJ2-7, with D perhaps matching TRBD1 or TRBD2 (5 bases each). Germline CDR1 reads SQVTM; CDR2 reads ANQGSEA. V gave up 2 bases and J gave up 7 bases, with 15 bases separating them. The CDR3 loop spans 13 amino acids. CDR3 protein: CSVEKGRMGEQYF. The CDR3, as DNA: TGCAGCGTTGAAAAGGGACGGATGGGAGAGCAGTACTTC.

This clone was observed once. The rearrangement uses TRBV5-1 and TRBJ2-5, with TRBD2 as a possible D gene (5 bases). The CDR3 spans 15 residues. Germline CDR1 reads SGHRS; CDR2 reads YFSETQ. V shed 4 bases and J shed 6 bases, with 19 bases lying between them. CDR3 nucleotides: TGCGCCAGCAGCCTTTTACCGGGGAGCGAGCAGACCCAGTACTTC. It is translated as CASSLLPGSEQTQYF.

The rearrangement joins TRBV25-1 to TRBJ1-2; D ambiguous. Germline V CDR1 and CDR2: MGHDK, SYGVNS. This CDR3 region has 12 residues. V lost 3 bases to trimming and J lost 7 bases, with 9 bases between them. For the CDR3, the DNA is TGTGCCAGCAGTGATTATCGGTTTGGCTACACCTTC. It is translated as CASSDYRFGYTF.